Listed below are T cell receptor beta chains from one sample, sequenced in a study of early T cells in non-severe SARS-CoV-2 infection. TCRdb used MiXCR to reprocess the 5' RACE reads, holding one entry per CDR3 protein. The data hold about 69,000 distinct CDR3 sequences, with around a tenth observed a single time. Sequencing was carried out using whole blood. The receptors shown here come from an adult who was a healthcare worker with PCR-confirmed SARS-CoV-2 infection or an uninfected control (not recorded which). The CDR3 runs from the conserved cysteine through the conserved F or W. A D gene is named only where the DNA matches it firmly. Size is stated for part of the rows, as once, few or many counts, or as a class when the clone is expanded.

cdr3_length: 16; v_call: TRBV6-1; clone_size: -; d_call: -; j_call: TRBJ1-6; cdr3_aa: CASSPSGHPDNSPLHF; cdr3_nt: TGTGCCAGCAGTCCATCTGGACATCCGGATAATTCACCCCTCCACTTT
cdr3_length: 15; v_call: TRBV7-2; clone_size: many; d_call: TRBD2; j_call: TRBJ2-1; cdr3_aa: CASRELAGGLPEQFF; cdr3_nt: TGTGCCAGCAGAGAACTAGCGGGTGGTTTACCTGAGCAGTTCTTC
cdr3_length: 16; v_call: TRBV7-3; clone_size: many; d_call: -; j_call: TRBJ2-3; cdr3_aa: CASSLFTGVGTDTQYF; cdr3_nt: TGTGCCAGCAGCTTATTTACGGGAGTGGGAACAGATACGCAGTATTTT
cdr3_length: 17; v_call: TRBV6-5; clone_size: -; d_call: TRBD2; j_call: TRBJ2-7; cdr3_aa: CASSQGQMGLAIYEQYF; cdr3_nt: TGTGCCAGCAGTCAAGGCCAGATGGGACTAGCGATCTACGAGCAGTACTTC
cdr3_length: 16; v_call: TRBV5-6; clone_size: few; d_call: -; j_call: TRBJ2-3; cdr3_aa: CASSLGAGRDTDTQYF; cdr3_nt: TGTGCCAGCAGCTTGGGGGCGGGTCGGGACACAGATACGCAGTATTTT
cdr3_length: 14; v_call: TRBV7-2; clone_size: many; d_call: -; j_call: TRBJ2-2; cdr3_aa: CASSFSHATGELFF; cdr3_nt: TGTGCCAGCAGCTTTTCCCATGCGACCGGGGAGCTGTTTTTT
cdr3_length: 15; v_call: TRBV7-9; clone_size: few; d_call: -; j_call: TRBJ2-5; cdr3_aa: CASSLEGNAYETQYF; cdr3_nt: TGTGCCAGCAGCTTAGAGGGGAATGCGTACGAGACCCAGTACTTC
cdr3_length: 14; v_call: TRBV20-1; clone_size: -; d_call: TRBD1; j_call: TRBJ1-1; cdr3_aa: CSALRDRENTEAFF; cdr3_nt: TGCAGTGCACTGAGAGACAGGGAGAACACTGAAGCTTTCTTT
cdr3_length: 15; v_call: TRBV11-2; clone_size: -; d_call: -; j_call: TRBJ2-1; cdr3_aa: CASSLSAFGMNEQFF; cdr3_nt: TGTGCCAGCAGCTTATCAGCGTTCGGTATGAATGAGCAGTTCTTC
cdr3_length: 14; v_call: TRBV28; clone_size: few; d_call: -; j_call: TRBJ2-2; cdr3_aa: CASSRGRDTGELFF; cdr3_nt: TGTGCCAGCAGTCGCGGAAGGGACACCGGGGAGCTGTTTTTT
cdr3_length: 14; v_call: TRBV5-5; clone_size: many; d_call: -; j_call: TRBJ1-5; cdr3_aa: CASSFRDSNQPQHF; cdr3_nt: TGTGCCAGCAGCTTCAGGGATAGCAATCAGCCCCAGCATTTT
cdr3_length: 18; v_call: TRBV6-2/TRBV6-3; clone_size: -; d_call: -; j_call: TRBJ2-2; cdr3_aa: CASTSPVPQQANTGEMFF; cdr3_nt: TGTGCCAGCACGTCACCAGTTCCCCAACAGGCGAACACCGGGGAGATGTTTTTT
cdr3_length: 14; v_call: TRBV5-4; clone_size: -; d_call: -; j_call: TRBJ1-1; cdr3_aa: CASSLPGGNTEAFF; cdr3_nt: TGTGCCAGCAGCTTGCCGGGGGGCAACACTGAAGCTTTCTTT
cdr3_length: 14; v_call: TRBV30; clone_size: -; d_call: TRBD1; j_call: TRBJ2-1; cdr3_aa: CAWEKTGLYNEQFF; cdr3_nt: TGTGCCTGGGAAAAGACAGGGTTATACAATGAGCAGTTCTTC